This T cell receptor (beta chain) was identified during a study of cytomegalovirus exposure and HLA in healthy donors (dated by TCRdb to the late 2010s). Regarding the complete study: An earlier analysis of 587 of the donors reported 250 to 300 Gb of sequence data and 100 million to 120 million unique TCR beta sequences obtained from about 179 million T cells. On average, around 240,000 unique TCR beta nucleotide sequences were sequenced per donor among a few hundred genotyped donors of the cohort, with about 19% of those sequences being non-productive. In the later analysis, no new phenotypic data were used to find candidate immune exposures; instead, reliance was placed on TCR beta sequences and their occurrence across donors. Roughly 310 gigabases of sequencing data and approximately 93 million unique TCR sequences were included in an early release covering about 700 HLA-typed donors. Of the roughly 400 genotyped donors, 81% were placed in the genetic ancestry cluster associated with self-reported Caucasian donors. Roughly 5 DR-DQ haplotypes were handled as single units for association and clustering, since linkage in the cohort was strong. Every discovery cohort repertoire had been produced on one sequencing platform. Typing coverage varied by locus: roughly 620-630 donors for A, B, C, DRB1 and DQB1; 500 to 550 for DQA1; around 610 for DPA1; 450 to 480 for DPB1. A separate validation cohort of roughly 130 different subjects was used in addition to the 666-subject first cohort. The study aimed to test whether cataloging public T cell receptors could reveal signatures of past pathogen exposure. Alongside the repertoire data, information on donor age, sex, ethnicity and CMV serostatus was compiled. The study profiled the T cell repertoires of 500 to 800 subjects by immunosequencing and related them to cytomegalovirus serostatus. In an earlier analysis of more than 550 of the donors, high-throughput TCR beta sequencing was used to judge whether each TCR beta V gene segment behaved as functional or pseudogenic. To predict cytomegalovirus infection status, the study brought together high-throughput TCR immunosequencing, statistical association of individual TCRs with disease status, and machine learning. To study patterns of TCR occurrence, a later analysis re-analyzed previously published TCR beta repertoires from 700 or so donors and added high-resolution HLA genotyping. Genome-wide SNP genotypes for about 65% of the 666 donors were used in a later genetic analysis, which treated that subset as a discovery cohort. HLA typing covered class I and class II loci at four-digit resolution.

General conclusions and limits of the study: A further reported finding was that TCR beta sequences accurately predicted the HLA-A and HLA-B alleles for most subjects in the first cohort. The study listed 164 TCR beta chains as associated with cytomegalovirus. This cohort had only TCR beta chains sequenced, and the lack of alpha or paired-chain data limited which features could be detected. For the cohort, immune exposure information was limited to CMV serostatus. The presence/absence analyses assumed that sequencing depth was roughly uniform across donors, and that assumption may not be true. Seventeen rarely observed V segments, including chromosome 9 orphons, were excluded from the earlier analysis of 550 to 700 of the donors because counts were too low. Cytomegalovirus status was reported to be diagnosed by the classifier with high specificity and sensitivity in both the original and validation cohorts. A group of highly shared sequence variants was considered likely to be a technical artifact of the sequencing pipeline. In vitro tests confirmed that a few of the cytomegalovirus-associated TCR beta chains recognize cytomegalovirus antigens. Linkage disequilibrium might explain the correlated functional status among segregating V segments, but an unknown experimental factor could not be ruled out. In a later analysis, TCR association rates were found to vary across HLA loci, with the most associated TCRs seen for DRB1 alleles and the fewest for HLA-C alleles. According to the authors, the approach could potentially be generalized to other disease states and immunological phenotypes. HLA typing was unavailable for some donors at each locus, so association tests used only the typed subset. When HLA alleles, especially DR and DQ, strongly co-occurred, TCR associations were difficult to assign to individual alleles. According to a later genetic analysis, donors in an Asian-associated ancestry cluster had fewer N-insertions in productive TCRs than the approximately 700-donor mean. Specific HLA alleles were associated with some 15,000 TCR beta sequences at a false discovery rate of 0.05 in a later analysis. Because the 87-base-pair reads could not distinguish some IMGT-functional V segments, including TRBV6-2 and TRBV6-3, those segments were excluded. Broadly in line with IMGT annotations, most TCR beta V segments showed up in productive rearrangements about 90% or about 30% of the time in an earlier analysis of approximately 640 of the donors. While some public TCRs were present in many individuals, most TCR sequences turned up only very rarely across donors. V-gene and J-gene trimming of TCR beta chains was associated with a missense DCLRE1C variant in a later genetic analysis, and the association was replicated in an independent cohort. In a later analysis, several top co-occurrence clusters were reported to appear linked to parvovirus B19, influenza, CMV and Epstein-Barr virus. In a later analysis, HLA-associated TCR beta chains were found to be more clonally expanded and to have lower generation probabilities than equally common non-associated chains. A later analysis found that most CMV-associated TCR beta chains appeared HLA-restricted, with HLA associations seemingly driven largely by CMV exposure.

This clone was detected only a few times. Its antigen specificity is not known. Base qualities are not provided; no much larger clone lies one nucleotide away. In total, roughly 670 healthy bone marrow donors made up the cohort. At the time of sampling, all cohort members were nominally healthy, though unrecorded immune exposures were likely present. The donor tested CMV seropositive, placing the donor among the 289 seropositive members of the cohort. A peripheral blood sample was collected from each donor, and TCR beta sequencing was performed on peripheral blood mononuclear cells. The Qiagen DNeasy Blood Extraction Kit was used to extract genomic DNA from the blood cell samples. The germline V gene encodes CDR1 MGHRA and CDR2 YSYEKL. The CDR3, cysteine through phenylalanine, is 15 amino acids long. Kept here is only the CDR3 DNA, which spans 45 bases and is read in frame from base 1. V is shortened by 3 bases, J by 1 base, and the region joining them spans 13 bases.

Library preparation used the immunoSEQ multiplex PCR assay. A mixture of 60 forward primers for TCR Vbeta segments and 13 reverse primers for TCR Jbeta segments was used in the multiplex PCR. A multiplex PCR assay on genomic DNA amplified the CDR3 region of rearranged TCR beta genes. On the Illumina HiSeq System, the amplified TCR beta libraries were sequenced as 87-base-pair reads. The authors processed their data as follows. Across the 500 to 850 repertoires, a later analysis counted 80 million or so unique TCR beta chains, 9.5 million to 12 million of which were shared by at least two donors. Raw reads were error-corrected and collapsed into unique sequences by a nearest-neighbor algorithm in which closely related sequences were merged to remove PCR and sequencing errors. To assign V, D and J gene segments, CDR3 sequences were aligned to IMGT reference sequences. For a sequence to be retained, a match of at least six nucleotides was required to both a V gene segment and a J gene segment. Rearrangements were called productive when the CDR3 lacked stop codons and stayed in frame with V and J; all others were non-productive. CDR3 was defined according to IMGT convention as the region running from the second conserved V-encoded cysteine to the conserved J-encoded phenylalanine. The earlier analysis of about 570 of the donors excluded any sequence lacking an unambiguous match to a single V gene segment. An earlier analysis of several hundred of the donors called V segments functional above 56.7% productive rearrangements and segregating when the between-donor standard deviation exceeded 5%. To diagnose cytomegalovirus status from the catalog of TCR beta chain sequences, a statistical classification framework was built. In a later analysis, TCR nucleotide sequences were compared against IMGT/GENE-DB human TR gene sequences so that V and J genes could be assigned. In a later analysis, CDR3 sequences and most-parsimonious VDJ recombination scenarios were assigned using the TCRdist pipeline. In a later analysis, each TCR beta chain was defined by its CDR3 amino acid sequence together with its V-gene family, and reads without a unique V-gene family were excluded. A later analysis removed 550 to 700 highly shared, low-generation-probability nucleotide sequences to deal with suspected cross-contamination and a sequencing artifact. In a later analysis, a clonal expansion index for each public chain was calculated from normalized within-repertoire ranks of inferred template counts. In a later analysis, generation probabilities were computed with a VDJ recombination model fitted to out-of-frame rearrangements, and the resulting probabilities were checked against IGoR. A later analysis scored TCR-TCR, TCR-HLA and TCR-CMV co-occurrence with hypergeometric tests, applying a repertoire-size bias correction to TCR pairs. To estimate false discovery rates, a later analysis permuted the HLA or CMV assignments 20 times. A later analysis grouped co-occurring TCRs with DBSCAN, adding TCRdist sequence similarity when clustering within HLA-allele-positive subsets. Repertoires with fewer than 30,000 or more than 120,000 public chains were left out of co-occurrence clustering, as were a handful of repertoires with anomalous nucleotide sharing. Here the immuneACCESS table is served through TCRdb, limited to in-frame sequences with V and J called. Missing clones are a known gap in these copies; in checked studies unresolved V genes cover under half, and the rest lacks a known reason. That table gives V, J and clone size, and the DNA gave D and trimming. For this sample there are nearly 300,000 clones; roughly 88% appear just once. Clones ranked in the top ten supply approximately 4.3% of the sample.

The sample taken for sequencing was PBMCs. The TCR was taken from a man aged 40-49 years in good health and CMV-seropositive. The chain employs TRBV4-1 and TRBJ2-7; confidence is insufficient to name the D gene. The CDR3 sequence is CASSQSPVASYEQYF. The DNA sequence reads TGCGCCAGCAGCCAGTCGCCTGTCGCGTCCTACGAGCAGTACTTC.